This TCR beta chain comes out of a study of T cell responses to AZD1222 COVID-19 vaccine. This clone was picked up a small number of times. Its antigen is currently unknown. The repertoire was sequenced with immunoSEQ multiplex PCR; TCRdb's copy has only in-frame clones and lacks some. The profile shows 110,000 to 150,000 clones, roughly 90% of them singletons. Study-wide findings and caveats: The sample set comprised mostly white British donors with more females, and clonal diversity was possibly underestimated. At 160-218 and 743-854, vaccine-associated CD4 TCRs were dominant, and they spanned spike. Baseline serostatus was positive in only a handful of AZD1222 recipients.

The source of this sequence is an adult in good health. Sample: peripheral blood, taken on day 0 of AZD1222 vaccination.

CDR3 coding DNA: TGTGCCAGCAGTTTAGAACGGAATGAAAAACTGTTTTTT. Translated: CASSLERNEKLFF. The chain is built from TRBV27 and TRBJ1-4, with D unclear. Germline V gives CDR1 MNHEY, CDR2 SMNVEV (reference sequence). The CDR3 spans 13 residues. The V end lost 2 bases, the J end lost 5 bases, and 6 bases lay between the germline ends.